These 14 T cell receptor beta chains were all obtained from the same sample, sequenced in a study of shared clonotypes between healthy human individuals. Assay used: immunoSEQ multiplex PCR; TCRdb lists only in-frame clones, some missing. The sample lists roughly 2.5 million clones, approximately 94% occurring once. The specimen sequenced was naive CD4+ T cells sorted from blood. The subset denotes: CD45RA+ positively selected. These receptor sequences come from a young man in good health.

Points on this clone: One end of the junction is discordant with germline, which a read error may explain. The chain has TRBV3-1 (or the pseudogene TRBV3-2) and TRBJ1-5, with D uncertain. The CDR3 consists of 9 residues. The V gene's germline CDR1 is LGHDT and CDR2 YNNKEL (reference sequence). The CDR3 spells CASTQPQHF. The CDR3, as DNA: TGTGCCAGCACTCAGCCCCAGCATTTT.

The genes are TRBV4-2 and TRBJ2-3; 9 bases are a match to TRBD2. CDR1 and CDR2 from the germline V gene are LGHNA and YNFKEQ. With 0 bases clipped from V and 2 bases from J, the junction kept 6 bases outside the gene matches. The CDR3 has 17 amino acids. In nucleotides, the CDR3 is TGTGCCAGCAGCCAAGAGAGGCTAGCGGGGACCACAGATACGCAGTATTTT. Translation: CASSQERLAGTTDTQYF.

This chain connects TRBV5-1 to TRBJ2-2; D is perhaps TRBD1 (6 bases). Germline V lookup: CDR1 SGHRS, CDR2 YFSETQ. V was pared by 0 bases and J by 4 bases, with 16 bases between. CDR3 size: 17 residues. In nucleotides, the CDR3 is TGCGCCAGCAGCTTGGGGCCCCAGGGGCGAGGCACCGGGGAGCTGTTTTTT. Translated: CASSLGPQGRGTGELFF.

This chain joins TRBV28 and TRBJ1-4, with D unresolved. The germline CDR1 and CDR2 sequences are MDHEN and SYDVKM. The germline V and J ends were trimmed by 5 bases and 7 bases, with 14 bases remaining between them. The CDR3 totals 14 residues. The CDR3 sequence is CASSAPAESEKLFF. DNA of the CDR3: TGTGCCAGCAGTGCCCCAGCGGAGAGTGAAAAACTGTTTTTT.

This chain connects TRBV10-1 to TRBJ2-5, with TRBD2 identical over 8 bases. V was clipped by 2 bases and J by 4 bases; unmatched bases: 21. CDR1 is WNHNN, CDR2 SYGVQD, per germline (reference sequence). The CDR3 runs 20 residues. The CDR3 sequence: CASSEGPLRGAGFGVETQYF. The CDR3 DNA reads TGCGCCAGCAGTGAGGGCCCGTTGCGGGGGGCCGGATTCGGAGTAGAGACCCAGTACTTC.

The chain links TRBV15 to TRBJ2-7; 7 nucleotides align to TRBD2. Per germline, CDR1 LNHNV and CDR2 YYDKDF (reference sequence). V lost 5 bases to trimming and J lost 0 bases; unmatched junction nucleotides: 13. The length of the CDR3 is 17 residues. As DNA, the CDR3 is TGTGCCACCAGCCAGAAAAGCGGGACGAGGAGCTCCTACGAGCAGTACTTC. This codes for CATSQKSGTRSSYEQYF.

The chain uses TRBV20-1 and TRBJ1-2, with D hard to call. V was trimmed by 6 bases and J by 4 bases, leaving 9 bases between them. Per the germline V gene, CDR1 is DFQATT and CDR2 is SNEGSKA (reference sequence). The CDR3 spans 11 residues. CDR3: CSAPDLYGYTF. CDR3 DNA sequence: TGCAGTGCCCCGGACCTCTATGGCTACACCTTC.

The rearrangement links TRBV10-1 to TRBJ2-3; D possibly matches TRBD1 or TRBD2 (6 bases each). With 4 bases removed from V and 4 bases from J, the gap between germline ends came to 15 bases. The CDR3 runs 15 residues. In germline, CDR1 is WNHNN, CDR2 SYGVQD (reference sequence). The CDR3 is CASSAGALSADTQYF. The CDR3 DNA sequence: TGCGCCAGCAGTGCGGGGGCCCTCAGTGCAGATACGCAGTATTTT.

This sequence joins TRBV6-5 and TRBJ1-6; 9 nucleotides agree with TRBD1. In germline, CDR1 is MNHEY, CDR2 SVGAGI. The CDR3 is 15 residues long. V shed 2 bases and J 9 bases; nucleotides not matched to a gene: 5. The CDR3 spells CASSYQGQGSSPLHF. CDR3 bases: TGTGCCAGCAGTTACCAGGGACAGGGAAGTTCACCCCTCCACTTT.

In DNA form, the CDR3 reads TGCGCCAGCAGCCGGGAGGGCGTCGAAGCTTTCTTT. Its translation: CASSREGVEAFF. This chain links TRBV5-1 with TRBJ1-1, with D uncertain. With 4 bases removed from V and 8 bases from J, the gap between germline ends came to 12 bases. CDR3 length equals 12 residues. The germline V gene has CDR1 SGHRS and CDR2 YFSETQ.

In regard to this clone: In the same sample, other DNA sequences code for this CDR3. The chain recombines TRBV18 with TRBJ2-5; no reliable D call. The CDR3 sequence is 13 residues long. V dropped 6 bases and J dropped 3 bases, with 11 bases sitting between them. Germline V gene data show CDR1 as KGHSH and CDR2 as LQKENI. The CDR3 loop is CASSPPSEETQYF. The DNA for the CDR3 is TGTGCCAGCTCCCCCCCGAGCGAAGAGACCCAGTACTTC.

The chain has TRBV21-1 and TRBJ2-2; the table's D call, TRBD1, was not checked against the DNA. TRBV21-1 has pseudogene status. The CDR3 covers 16 residues. The CDR3 is CASSTDSSVNTGELFF. CDR3 DNA: TGTGCCAGCAGCACGGACAGTTCTGTGAACACCGGGGAGCTGTTTTTT.

This chain links TRBV28 with TRBJ1-5; 9 bases align to TRBD1. The V and J ends lost 6 bases and 15 bases, in that order; junction bases with no gene match: 6. CDR1 MDHEN and CDR2 SYDVKM come from the germline V gene. The CDR3 is 11 amino acids. The CDR3 region has the DNA TGTGCCAGCAGCTCGGGACAGGGTGTGCATTTT. This codes for CASSSGQGVHF.

A word on this clone: The same CDR3 arises from other DNA sequences in this sample as well. The V call is TRBV6-5, the J call TRBJ1-5, with D possibly matching TRBD1 (5 bases). Trimming removed 7 bases at V and 2 bases at J, with 9 bases between. The CDR3 is 13 amino acids. Per the germline V gene, CDR1 is MNHEY and CDR2 is SVGAGI. The DNA of the CDR3 is TGTGCCAGCAATCAGGGAGGCAATCAGCCCCAGCATTTT. This encodes CASNQGGNQPQHF.